Below, 26 T cell receptor beta chains from the same sample are listed, as sequenced in a study of T cell repertoires in cytomegalovirus infection. One entry per CDR3 protein, called by TCRdb with MiXCR from the reads. The sample yields about a million distinct CDR3 sequences, around 29% seen once. Their antigens remain unidentified. Specimen: cultured CD8+ T cells from PBMCs, collected from culture after CMV antigen stimulation. Receptors were obtained from a human donor in good health (CMV status not recorded). Some clones in this sample may be carry-over from other donors' samples.

This clonotype has at least ten counts. V and J are TRBV7-6 and TRBJ1-5; 10 nucleotides align to TRBD1. CDR1 is SGHVS, CDR2 FNYEAQ, per germline. CDR3 length: 14 residues. J lost 9 bases, V lost 5 bases, and 7 bases had no gene match. Here the CDR3 reads CASSAGTGAWPQHF. For the CDR3, the DNA is TGTGCCAGCAGCGCCGGGACAGGGGCTTGGCCCCAGCATTTT.

This clonotype was counted ten times or more. The chain links TRBV11-2 to TRBJ1-1; D gene ambiguous. The germline V and J ends were trimmed by 3 bases and 1 base, with 18 bases remaining between them. CDR1 and CDR2 (germline): SGHAT, FQNNGV. The CDR3 length is 17 residues. CDR3 sequence: CASSFWGGGQRNTEAFF. CDR3 nucleotide sequence: TGTGCCAGCAGCTTTTGGGGAGGAGGGCAAAGGAACACTGAAGCTTTCTTT.

The gene calls are TRBV5-5 and TRBJ2-1, with 8 bases matching TRBD2. Germline values: CDR1 SGHKS, CDR2 YYEKEE (reference sequence). The V gene end was trimmed by 4 bases and the J gene end by 8 bases; junction bases not matched to a gene: 11. The CDR3 is made up of 15 amino acids. The CDR3 loop reads CASSLTSGVLDEQFF. The DNA for the CDR3 is TGTGCCAGCAGCCTTACTAGCGGTGTCCTGGATGAGCAGTTCTTC.

The chain is built from TRBV12-3 or TRBV12-4 and TRBJ2-3; D gene ambiguous. The V end lost 6 bases, the J end lost 1 base, and 14 bases lay between the germline ends. CDR3 length: 15 amino acids. The CDR3 region is CASRTNSGGTDTQYF. The CDR3, as DNA: TGTGCCAGCAGAACAAACTCTGGCGGCACAGATACGCAGTATTTT.

The rearrangement joins TRBV7-3 to TRBJ1-2; the D is unclear. The CDR3 covers 15 residues. V lost 4 bases and J 1 base, leaving 13 bases between the germline ends. Germline CDR1 SGHTA, CDR2 FQGTGA. CDR3 in amino acids: CASSSGTLINYGYTF. The CDR3 region has the DNA TGTGCCAGCAGCTCCGGTACATTGATTAACTATGGCTACACCTTC.

This clonotype has a handful of counts. V is TRBV11-3 and J is TRBJ2-5, with D unclear. Deletions cut 4 bases from V and 5 bases from J, with 23 bases between. CDR1 is SGHNT, CDR2 YENEEA, per germline. CDR3 size: 17 residues. The CDR3 DNA is TGTGCCAGCAGCTCCACTTCACTTACTCCCCAGATGGAGACCCAGTACTTC. Amino acid sequence: CASSSTSLTPQMETQYF.

The V call is TRBV12-3 or TRBV12-4, the J call TRBJ1-1; 10 nucleotides match TRBD1. The CDR3 contains 15 residues. The junction had 10 bases not matched to a gene; V was cut back by 4 bases and J by 8 bases. The DNA of the CDR3 is TGTGCCAGCAGTTCGAAAGGACAGGGGGGATTGGAAGCTTTCTTT. As protein: CASSSKGQGGLEAFF.

Notes on this clonotype: A much bigger clone sits one base away, suggesting this may be a read error. The gene calls are TRBV7-9 and TRBJ1-4, with TRBD1 matching 10 bases. CDR3 size: 14 residues. V lost 5 bases to trimming and J lost 6 bases; unmatched junction nucleotides: 3. Looked up from germline, CDR1 is SEHNR and CDR2 is FQNEAQ (reference sequence). The CDR3 DNA reads TGTGCCAGCAGCCGGGACAGGGGAGATGAAAAACTGTTTTTT. Its translation is CASSRDRGDEKLFF.

The chain combines TRBV7-6 with TRBJ2-3, with 9 bases matching TRBD1. Unmatched junction bases numbered 9, after V lost 2 bases and J lost 3 bases. The CDR3 totals 17 residues. Germline V gene lookup returns CDR1 SGHVS and CDR2 FNYEAQ. The CDR3 protein is CASSLTIWDRVTDTQYF. DNA for the CDR3: TGTGCCAGCAGCTTAACTATATGGGACAGGGTGACAGATACGCAGTATTTT.

V usage is TRBV10-3 and J usage is TRBJ1-2; D unresolved. V was cut by 2 bases and J by 4 bases, with 5 bases left in between. The germline V gene encodes CDR1 ENHRY and CDR2 SYGVKD. This CDR3 comprises 12 residues. The CDR3 DNA reads TGTGCCATCAGTGAGAAGGGCTATGGCTACACCTTC. Translation gives CAISEKGYGYTF.

A few counts support this clonotype. This rearrangement joins TRBV10-3 to TRBJ2-5; TRBD2 matches 8 bases. V shed 1 base and J 3 bases; nucleotides not matched to a gene: 10. CDR3 length: 17 residues. The germline CDR1 and CDR2 sequences are ENHRY and SYGVKD. CDR3 coding DNA: TGTGCCATCAGTGAGTTAGCGGGGCGACCTGGGGAAGAGACCCAGTACTTC. Protein: CAISELAGRPGEETQYF.

The genes are TRBV19 and TRBJ2-1, with a possible D match to TRBD2 (5 bases). This CDR3 region has 15 residues. V shed 5 bases and J shed 2 bases, with 13 bases lying between them. Germline assignment: CDR1 LNHDA and CDR2 SQIVND (reference sequence). The CDR3 here is CASSGRGGPYNEQFF. The CDR3 region has the DNA TGTGCCAGTAGTGGCCGAGGCGGGCCCTACAATGAGCAGTTCTTC.

With regard to this clonotype: The junction departs from germline at one end; a sequencing error may be responsible. The J gene is TRBJ1-5, the V gene TRBV4-1, with D possibly being TRBD1 (6 bases). Per germline, CDR1 MGHRA and CDR2 YSYEKL. The CDR3 has 14 residues. CDR3 DNA: TGCGCCAGCAGACAAGGGGGAGTCGGGCAGCCCCAGCATTTT. Translated: CASRQGGVGQPQHF.

This chain connects TRBV2 to TRBJ2-7; D is ambiguous. This CDR3 region has 11 residues. Trimming stripped 2 bases from V and 9 bases from J, with 8 bases between. CDR1 and CDR2 (germline): SNHLY, FYNNEI. This CDR3 is CASSERDGQYV. The DNA of the CDR3 is TGTGCCAGCAGTGAAAGAGACGGGCAGTACGTC.

The J gene is TRBJ2-3, the V gene TRBV10-3, with D perhaps TRBD1 (6 bases). Germline CDR1 is ENHRY and CDR2 is SYGVKD. Between the trimmed V and J ends, which lost 8 bases and 2 bases, there was a span of 17 bases. CDR3 size: 15 residues. CDR3 sequence reads: CAILTGTRYTDTQYF. In DNA form, the CDR3 reads TGTGCCATCCTTACCGGGACACGATACACAGATACGCAGTATTTT.

This clonotype was picked up a small number of times. This chain uses TRBV29-1 with TRBJ2-5; TRBD2 is a possible D gene (6 bases). The germline V and J ends were trimmed by 1 base and 2 bases, with 11 bases remaining between them. The CDR3 totals 14 residues. Germline CDR1 SQVTM, CDR2 ANQGSEA. The CDR3 DNA reads TGCAGCGTTGAAGCCCGGGACTGGCAAGAGACCCAGTACTTC. Encoded protein: CSVEARDWQETQYF.

This rearrangement joins TRBV7-9 to TRBJ1-2; TRBD1 matches 9 bases. Germline assignment: CDR1 SEHNR and CDR2 FQNEAQ (reference sequence). V trimming: 4 bases; J trimming: 4 bases; junction bases outside the gene matches: 10. The length of the CDR3 is 16 residues. The CDR3 protein is CASSSRLQGAGYGYTF. CDR3 coding DNA: TGTGCCAGCAGCTCCAGACTACAGGGGGCCGGCTATGGCTACACCTTC.

V is TRBV5-1 and J is TRBJ2-3; no definite D call. The CDR3 length is 18 residues. CDR1 and CDR2 from the germline V gene are SGHRS and YFSETQ. Trimming took 1 base from V and 3 from J, leaving 21 bases between them. CDR3 coding DNA: TGCGCCAGCAGCTTGACGGCCTTCCCCCTTTTAGAGACAGATACGCAGTATTTT. Translation: CASSLTAFPLLETDTQYF.

This sequence joins TRBV4-1 and TRBJ1-6, with TRBD1 matching over 8 bases. CDR1 and CDR2 (germline): MGHRA, YSYEKL. The CDR3 has 18 amino acids. The junction had 16 bases not matched to a gene; V was cut back by 4 bases and J by 8 bases. CDR3 sequence reads: CASSRWELQGVPDSPLHF. DNA for the CDR3: TGCGCCAGCAGCCGGTGGGAACTACAGGGGGTTCCCGATTCACCCCTCCACTTT.

Only a few counts were recorded for this clonotype. The chain joins TRBV11-2 to TRBJ2-7; D unclear. Trimming pared 2 bases from V and 1 base from J, leaving 6 bases between. In germline, CDR1 is SGHAT, CDR2 FQNNGV. The CDR3 has 13 residues. CDR3 nucleotides: TGTGCCAGCAGCTTATGGAGATCCTACGAGCAGTACGTC. This encodes CASSLWRSYEQYV.

This clonotype showed up many times. The genes are TRBV7-8 and TRBJ1-5; the D is unclear. Between the trimmed V and J ends, which lost 1 base and 0 bases, there was a span of 7 bases. This CDR3 is built from 15 residues. Germline V gives CDR1 SGHVS, CDR2 FQNEAQ. Here the CDR3 DNA reads TGTGCCAGCAGCTTAGTAGGGAATAGCAATCAGCCCCAGCATTTT. It yields the protein CASSLVGNSNQPQHF.

The chain links TRBV5-1 to TRBJ2-3; D possibly uses TRBD1 or TRBD2 (5 bases each). Germline V gene lookup returns CDR1 SGHRS and CDR2 YFSETQ. CDR3 length: 15 amino acids. Between the trimmed V and J ends, which lost 4 bases and 3 bases, there was a span of 15 bases. In DNA form, the CDR3 reads TGCGCCAGCAGCGTGGGACGCTTGGGGACAGATACGCAGTATTTT. It translates to CASSVGRLGTDTQYF. Drawing the rest from reference TRBV5-1 and TRBJ2-3, the complete variable domain is KAGVTQTPRYLIKTRGQQVTLSCSPISGHRSVSWYQQTPGQGLQFLFEYFSETQRNKGNFPGRFSGRQFSNSRSEMNVSTLELGDSALYLCASSVGRLGTDTQYFGPGTRLTVL.

This clonotype was counted between two and nine times. This CDR3 is CAISPFGTANTGELFF. DNA of the CDR3: TGTGCCATCAGTCCCTTTGGGACGGCTAACACCGGGGAGCTGTTTTTT. The chain recombines TRBV10-3 with TRBJ2-2; either TRBD1 or TRBD2 may fit D (5 bases each). The CDR3 covers 16 residues. CDR1 is ENHRY, CDR2 SYGVKD, per germline. V was shortened by 5 bases and J by 2 bases, with 15 bases between the two germline ends.

This chain connects TRBV7-9 to TRBJ1-1; unclear D gene. The V end was cut by 9 bases, the J end by 4 bases, with 15 bases between. Germline values: CDR1 SEHNR, CDR2 FQNEAQ (reference sequence). The CDR3 is made up of 13 amino acids. CDR3 amino acids: CASLGPGSTEAFF. CDR3 nucleotide sequence: TGTGCCAGTCTTGGACCGGGGAGCACTGAAGCTTTCTTT.

V is TRBV6-6 and J is TRBJ1-3; the D gene is possibly TRBD1 (5 bases). The CDR3 has 16 residues. Germline CDR1 and CDR2: MNHNY and SVGAGI (reference sequence). Trimming took 2 bases from V and 0 from J, leaving 11 bases between them. The CDR3 loop reads CASSYGAYDSGNTIYF. DNA of the CDR3: TGTGCCAGCAGTTACGGGGCATATGACTCTGGAAACACCATATATTTT.

The chain recombines TRBV6-2 or TRBV6-3 with TRBJ2-6, with D possibly called TRBD1 or TRBD2 (5 bases each). Germline V gene data show CDR1 as MNHEY and CDR2 as SVGEGT. Trimming shortened V by 5 bases and J by 0 bases, and 20 bases separated the two germline ends. The CDR3 is made up of 19 amino acids. The CDR3 sequence: CASSEPPGLGVSGANVLTF. In nucleotides, the CDR3 is TGTGCCAGCAGTGAGCCTCCCGGGCTGGGGGTCTCTGGGGCCAACGTCCTGACTTTC.